This T cell receptor (beta chain) was documented in a study of a mutant IDH1 vaccine in newly diagnosed glioma. The time point: week 5, during vaccination. All doses held 300 ug of mutant IDH1 20-mer peptide, with topical imiquimod. Worth noting for this clone: The target antigen is unknown.

Profiled with immunoSEQ multiplex PCR; TCRdb holds only in-frame clones, not every one. The sample consists of 12,000 or so clones, about nine tenths of them appearing once. Germline V gene lookup returns CDR1 SGHRS and CDR2 YFSETQ. This CDR3 has 12 residues. The germline V and J ends were trimmed by 2 bases and 2 bases, with 1 base remaining between them. The material sequenced was PBMCs, taken from a glioma patient whose treatment included an IDH1 peptide vaccine. This receptor was identified in a woman in her 40s with glioma. Some clones in this sample may be carry-over from other donors' samples. This chain connects TRBV5-1 to TRBJ2-2; D is unresolved. CDR3: CASSFNTGELFF. Written as DNA, the CDR3 is TGCGCCAGCAGCTTTAACACCGGGGAGCTGTTTTTT.